Listed here are 10 T cell receptor beta chains from one sample, sequenced in a study of T-cell memory formation after mild COVID-19. TCRdb reanalysed the 5' RACE reads using MiXCR and keeps one entry per CDR3 protein. This table has around 300,000 distinct CDR3 sequences, 13% appearing once. Sequencing used PBMCs or a T cell subset sorted from them (not recorded which). These receptor sequences come from a man between 18 and 35 years old who had mild COVID-19 (a few samples of this study predate the infection). Cell type and time point are not known.

This clonotype was found a few times. For the CDR3, the DNA is TGTGCCAGCAGTGAATCTGGACAGACAGAAAAACTGTTTTTT. It yields the protein CASSESGQTEKLFF. This chain links TRBV25-1 with TRBJ1-4; D possibly corresponds to TRBD1 (6 bases). Trimming left V 1 base short and J 8 bases short, with 11 bases between. CDR3 length: 14 amino acids. The germline V gene encodes CDR1 MGHDK and CDR2 SYGVNS.

The CDR3 loop reads CASSQGEVTEAFF. CDR3 in DNA: TGCGCCAGCAGCCAAGGGGAGGTCACTGAAGCTTTCTTT. V usage is TRBV4-3 and J usage is TRBJ1-1; D remains ambiguous. This CDR3 spans 13 amino acids. The germline V and J ends were trimmed by 1 base and 4 bases, with 7 bases remaining between them. Looked up from germline, CDR1 is LGHNA and CDR2 is YSLEER.

A few counts support this clonotype. The chain couples TRBV3-1 to TRBJ2-7, with D perhaps given as TRBD1 or TRBD2 (5 bases each). The CDR3 has 13 residues. From germline, CDR1 is LGHDT and CDR2 YNNKEL (reference sequence). Trimming cost V 2 bases and J 5 bases, with 10 bases left between them. CDR3 in DNA: TGTGCCAGCAGCCAAAGGGGAGTCGACGAGCAGTACTTC. Protein product: CASSQRGVDEQYF.

This clonotype was seen many times. CDR3 in amino acids: CAISDEGGGINNEQFF. CDR3 nucleotides: TGTGCCATCAGTGATGAAGGCGGGGGAATCAACAATGAGCAGTTCTTC. The V call is TRBV10-3, the J call TRBJ2-1, with 7 bases that match TRBD2. V dropped 3 bases and J dropped 5; count of bases not matched to a gene: 10. Germline V gives CDR1 ENHRY, CDR2 SYGVKD. The CDR3 is made up of 16 amino acids.

This chain links TRBV15 with TRBJ2-7; 8 bases map to TRBD1. Germline assignment: CDR1 LNHNV and CDR2 YYDKDF (reference sequence). V was clipped by 5 bases and J by 1 base; unmatched bases: 4. The CDR3 loop spans 14 amino acids. The CDR3 protein is CATSPDRASYEQYV. DNA of the CDR3: TGTGCCACCAGCCCGGACAGGGCTTCCTACGAGCAGTACGTC.

This clonotype was seen ten or more times. The rearrangement uses TRBV28 and TRBJ2-7; possible D gene TRBD2, 7 bases. This CDR3 has 16 amino acids. V shed 5 bases and J shed 2 bases, with 19 bases lying between them. Germline values: CDR1 MDHEN, CDR2 SYDVKM. DNA for the CDR3: TGTGCCAGCAGTAACGTAGGGGGGGCCGACACCTACGAGCAGTACGTC. Translating gives CASSNVGGADTYEQYV.

This clonotype has a handful of counts. V is TRBV7-3 and J is TRBJ2-3; TRBD2 aligns across 8 bases. The J segment lost 9 bases and the V segment lost 8 bases, leaving 13 bases of the junction unmatched. CDR1 SGHTA and CDR2 FQGTGA come from the germline V gene. The CDR3 has 14 residues. Here the CDR3 DNA reads TGTGCCAGCTCGAGGACTAGCCGCTCCGGCACGCAGTATTTT. This encodes CASSRTSRSGTQYF.

The chain uses TRBV24-1 and TRBJ2-5; the D gene is possibly TRBD2 (5 bases). Trimming left V 2 bases short and J 5 bases short, with 14 bases between. Germline loops: CDR1 KGHDR, CDR2 SFDVKD. CDR3 length equals 15 residues. Here the CDR3 DNA reads TGTGCCACCAGTGATTCCACAACTAGTACGGAGACCCAGTACTTC. It encodes CATSDSTTSTETQYF.

The table lists this clonotype with a few counts. J is TRBJ2-3 and V is TRBV28, with D perhaps assigned TRBD1 or TRBD2 (5 bases each). V was shortened by 5 bases and J by 4 bases, with 16 bases between the two germline ends. The length of the CDR3 is 15 residues. Germline values: CDR1 MDHEN, CDR2 SYDVKM. The CDR3 protein is CASSPGLVGADTQYF. CDR3 nucleotide sequence: TGTGCCAGCAGTCCGGGGCTGGTGGGTGCAGATACGCAGTATTTT.

This clonotype has just a few counts. The CDR3 loop is CASSRDRPSGANVLTF. CDR3 coding DNA: TGTGCCAGCAGCCGGGACAGGCCCTCTGGGGCCAACGTCCTGACTTTC. The V gene is TRBV7-6, the J gene TRBJ2-6; 8 nucleotides line up with TRBD1. This CDR3 is 16 amino acids long. The germline V gene has CDR1 SGHVS and CDR2 FNYEAQ. The trim removed 5 bases at V and 0 bases at J, leaving 3 bases unmatched.